This passage covers 30 T cell receptor beta chains from one sample sequenced in a study of blood T cell repertoires in COVID-19. Sequencing used immunoSEQ multiplex PCR; TCRdb keeps in-frame clones, though not all of them. The sample contains about 270,000 clones, about 85% of which appear only once. The sample comprised PBMCs or T cells enriched from blood (not recorded which). These receptors came from a woman between 50 and 59 years old who had recovered from COVID-19.

The V and J genes are TRBV9 and TRBJ1-6, with 10 bases lining up with TRBD1. Germline V gene lookup returns CDR1 SGDLS and CDR2 YYNGEE. J gave up 8 bases and V 2 bases, and 4 bases lay outside the gene matches. CDR3 length: 15 amino acids. The CDR3 reads CASSVRDRGYSPLHF. The CDR3 DNA reads TGTGCCAGCAGCGTCCGGGACAGGGGTTATTCACCCCTCCACTTT. The whole variable domain, filled in from reference TRBV9 and TRBJ1-6, reads DSGVTQTPKHLITATGQRVTLRCSPRSGDLSVYWYQQSLDQGLQFLIQYYNGEERAKGNILERFSAQQFPDLHSELNLSSLELGDSALYFCASSVRDRGYSPLHFGNGTRLTVT.

The chain has TRBV5-5 and TRBJ2-2; D call uncertain. Per germline, CDR1 SGHKS and CDR2 YYEKEE (reference sequence). The CDR3 runs to 17 residues. Trimming shortened V by 1 base and J by 0 bases, and 13 bases separated the two germline ends. The CDR3 nucleotides read TGTGCCAGCAGCTTGTTTATGTTACAGACGAACACCGGGGAGCTGTTTTTT. The encoded protein is CASSLFMLQTNTGELFF.

The rearrangement joins TRBV18 to TRBJ2-5, with D maybe TRBD1 (6 bases). The CDR3 totals 15 residues. V lost 5 bases and J 7 bases, leaving 20 bases between the germline ends. CDR1 is KGHSH and CDR2 is LQKENI in the germline V gene. The CDR3 nucleotides read TGTGCCAGCTCAACCGACAGGACGGGCCTGGTGACCCAGTACTTC. This gives the protein CASSTDRTGLVTQYF.

The V call is TRBV6-2 or TRBV6-3, the J call TRBJ2-3; 7 positions agree with TRBD2. This CDR3 spans 13 amino acids. The V gene's germline CDR1 is MNHEY and CDR2 SVGEGT. Trimming at V came to 1 base and at J to 9 bases, leaving 4 bases not matched to a gene. CDR3 bases: TGTGCCAGCAGTTACTTCGCGGGAGTAACGCAGTATTTT. Amino acids: CASSYFAGVTQYF.

The chain recombines TRBV5-4 with TRBJ2-5; 7 nucleotides line up with TRBD1. The junction had 4 bases not matched to a gene; V was cut back by 3 bases and J by 2 bases. Per germline, CDR1 SGHNT and CDR2 YYREEE (reference sequence). The CDR3 is made up of 14 amino acids. Here the CDR3 DNA reads TGTGCCAGCAGCTGGACAGGAAATCAAGAGACCCAGTACTTC. Translation: CASSWTGNQETQYF.

The CDR3 region is CASSLEPSNQPQHF. The CDR3 DNA is TGTGCCAGCAGCTTGGAGCCTAGCAATCAGCCCCAGCATTTT. The rearrangement joins TRBV5-5 to TRBJ1-5; D unresolved. The CDR3 has 14 residues. Looked up from germline, CDR1 is SGHKS and CDR2 is YYEKEE (reference sequence). Trimming stripped 0 bases from V and 0 bases from J, with 4 bases between. The variable domain in full, with the rest retrieved from reference TRBV5-5 and TRBJ1-5, is DAGVTQSPTHLIKTRGQQVTLRCSPISGHKSVSWYQQVLGQGPQFIFQYYEKEERGRGNFPDRFSARQFPNYSSELNVNALLLGDSALYLCASSLEPSNQPQHFGDGTRLSIL.

The chain has TRBV6-5 and TRBJ1-2; 7 nucleotides align to TRBD1. Germline V gene data show CDR1 as MNHEY and CDR2 as SVGAGI. J was trimmed by 5 bases and V by 6 bases; bases with no gene match: 9. The CDR3 is made up of 14 amino acids. Written as DNA, the CDR3 is TGTGCCAGCAGACCCGGGACAGTGACTTATGGCTACACCTTC. This translates into CASRPGTVTYGYTF.

The chain links TRBV28 to TRBJ1-4; 7 nucleotides match TRBD1. The CDR3 is made up of 14 amino acids. The ends lost 3 bases at V and 5 bases at J; junction bases unmatched: 3. CDR1 is MDHEN and CDR2 is SYDVKM in the germline V gene. The CDR3 DNA is TGTGCCAGCAGTTTGAGACAGGGAAATGAAAAACTGTTTTTT. Its protein product is CASSLRQGNEKLFF.

The J gene is TRBJ2-3, the V gene TRBV28, with D possibly matching TRBD2 (5 bases). From germline, CDR1 is MDHEN and CDR2 SYDVKM. Deletions cut 1 base from V and 4 bases from J, with 12 bases between. This CDR3 contains 15 residues. Here the CDR3 reads CASSLLGASADTQYF. CDR3 nucleotide sequence: TGTGCCAGCAGTTTATTGGGAGCGTCCGCAGATACGCAGTATTTT.

The V call is TRBV28, the J call TRBJ2-7; 11 bases map to TRBD2. V shed 2 bases and J 3 bases; nucleotides not matched to a gene: 3. In germline, CDR1 is MDHEN, CDR2 SYDVKM. CDR3 length: 15 amino acids. The CDR3 DNA is TGTGCCAGCAGTTTAGCGGGACTAGCGGACTACGAGCAGTACTTC. This translates into CASSLAGLADYEQYF.

CDR3 DNA sequence: TGTGCCAGCAGTGGGACAAAACTAGCCAAAAACATTCAGTACTTC. This gives the protein CASSGTKLAKNIQYF. The V call is TRBV6-2 or TRBV6-3, the J call TRBJ2-4, with D possibly being TRBD1 (6 bases). The V end lost 5 bases, the J end lost 0 bases, and 11 bases lay between the germline ends. CDR1 is MNHEY, CDR2 SVGEGT, per germline. The CDR3 loop spans 15 amino acids.

The V gene is TRBV19, the J gene TRBJ2-7; tentative D call: TRBD2 (6 bases). The V gene's germline CDR1 is LNHDA and CDR2 SQIVND (reference sequence). The CDR3 is 14 amino acids. The V end was cut by 9 bases, the J end by 7 bases, with 22 bases between. The chain's CDR3 is CASQPRPGTQEQYF. The CDR3 DNA is TGTGCCAGCCAACCCCGGCCCGGGACTCAGGAGCAGTACTTC.

The chain joins TRBV28 to TRBJ1-1; 8 bases are a match to TRBD1. The CDR3 totals 15 residues. After removal of 2 bases from V and 0 bases from J, the junction contained 2 bases not matched to a gene. CDR1 and CDR2 (germline): MDHEN, SYDVKM. The CDR3, as DNA: TGTGCCAGCAGTTTAGGGACAGGAGTGAACACTGAAGCTTTCTTT. The encoded protein is CASSLGTGVNTEAFF. Together with reference TRBV28 and TRBJ1-1, the CDR3 gives the full variable domain: DVKVTQSSRYLVKRTGEKVFLECVQDMDHENMFWYRQDPGLGLRLIYFSYDVKMKEKGDIPEGYSVSREKKERFSLILESASTNQTSMYLCASSLGTGVNTEAFFGQGTRLTVV.

The chain employs TRBV19 and TRBJ1-4; a possible D gene is TRBD1 (5 bases). Germline CDR1 is LNHDA and CDR2 is SQIVND (reference sequence). CDR3 length: 15 residues. Trimming took 9 bases from V and 0 from J, leaving 14 bases between them. The CDR3 nucleotides are TGTGCCAGCAGACCCCGGGGGGCAACTAATGAAAAACTGTTTTTT. It specifies CASRPRGATNEKLFF.

This chain joins TRBV5-5 and TRBJ2-1; 7 nucleotides match TRBD1. CDR3 length equals 15 residues. Germline V gives CDR1 SGHKS, CDR2 YYEKEE (reference sequence). Trimming cost V 4 bases and J 5 bases; bases outside gene matches: 9. The CDR3 loop reads CASSQTGALNNEQFF. CDR3 coding DNA: TGTGCCAGCAGCCAAACAGGGGCCCTAAACAATGAGCAGTTCTTC. Drawing the rest from reference TRBV5-5 and TRBJ2-1, the complete variable domain is DAGVTQSPTHLIKTRGQQVTLRCSPISGHKSVSWYQQVLGQGPQFIFQYYEKEERGRGNFPDRFSARQFPNYSSELNVNALLLGDSALYLCASSQTGALNNEQFFGPGTRLTVL.

This chain connects TRBV24-1 to TRBJ1-1, with unresolved D. The germline V and J ends were trimmed by 6 bases and 8 bases, with 12 bases remaining between them. The length of the CDR3 is 12 residues. Germline V gene lookup returns CDR1 KGHDR and CDR2 SFDVKD. This CDR3 reads CATSSIGSEAFF. As DNA, the CDR3 is TGTGCCACCAGTTCAATCGGTTCCGAAGCTTTCTTT.

V is TRBV12-5 and J is TRBJ2-3; TRBD1 aligns across 8 bases. After removal of 6 bases from V and 1 base from J, the junction contained 12 bases not matched to a gene. Germline values: CDR1 LGHNT, CDR2 FRNRAP. CDR3 length equals 17 residues. As DNA, the CDR3 is TGTGCTAGTGGCCTAATCCTGACAGGGGACGGCACAGATACGCAGTATTTT. Amino acids: CASGLILTGDGTDTQYF.

The chain joins TRBV10-3 to TRBJ1-4; tentatively, D is TRBD1 (5 bases). Germline-derived CDR1 and CDR2 are ENHRY and SYGVKD. CDR3 length: 13 amino acids. V lost 6 bases to trimming and J lost 7 bases, with 12 bases between them. CDR3 region: CAIRGGVTEKLFF. DNA for the CDR3: TGTGCCATCAGGGGGGGGGTTACTGAAAAACTGTTTTTT.

The chain combines TRBV5-1 with TRBJ2-7; 7 bases align to TRBD2. The length of the CDR3 is 14 residues. CDR1 and CDR2 from the germline V gene are SGHRS and YFSETQ. Trimming at V came to 1 base and at J to 3 bases, leaving 4 bases not matched to a gene. The CDR3 protein is CASSLQRDFYEQYF. In DNA, the CDR3 is TGCGCCAGCAGCTTGCAGCGGGACTTCTACGAGCAGTACTTC.

In this sample, this clone turned up once. The rearrangement joins TRBV7-8 to TRBJ2-1, with TRBD2 matching over 13 bases. Germline V gives CDR1 SGHVS, CDR2 FQNEAQ. The ends lost 6 bases at V and 0 bases at J; junction bases unmatched: 8. This CDR3 region has 18 residues. CDR3 amino acids: CASRMGLAGQSSYNEQFF. For the CDR3, the DNA is TGTGCCAGCAGAATGGGACTAGCGGGACAAAGCTCCTACAATGAGCAGTTCTTC.

This chain links TRBV15 with TRBJ2-7, with D perhaps TRBD1 (6 bases). Germline V lookup: CDR1 LNHNV, CDR2 YYDKDF (reference sequence). The CDR3 loop spans 14 amino acids. V dropped 3 bases and J dropped 2 bases, with 11 bases sitting between them. This CDR3 is CATSSNRETYEQYF. The CDR3 DNA follows: TGTGCCACCAGCAGTAACAGGGAGACCTACGAGCAGTACTTC.

This clone was counted a few times. CDR3 in DNA: TGTGCCAGCTCACCACCCGTCACTGCGAACACCGGGGAGCTGTTTTTT. Its protein product is CASSPPVTANTGELFF. This chain uses TRBV18 with TRBJ2-2; D is unclear. CDR1 is KGHSH and CDR2 is LQKENI in the germline V gene. The V end lost 0 bases, the J end lost 0 bases, and 8 bases lay between the germline ends. CDR3 length equals 16 residues.

This clone showed up just once. The chain's CDR3 is CASRSGGVGYTF. CDR3 DNA sequence: TGTGCCAGCAGGAGTGGAGGGGTTGGCTACACCTTC. The rearrangement links TRBV28 to TRBJ1-2, with TRBD1 as a possible D gene (5 bases). The CDR3 loop spans 12 amino acids. Deletions cut 6 bases from V and 7 bases from J, with 12 bases between. The germline CDR1 and CDR2 sequences are MDHEN and SYDVKM.

This rearrangement joins TRBV24-1 to TRBJ2-1; TRBD2 aligns across 9 bases. V lost 5 bases and J lost 6; bases outside the gene matches: 16. Germline-derived CDR1 and CDR2 are KGHDR and SFDVKD. The CDR3 loop spans 18 amino acids. CDR3 coding DNA: TGTGCCACCAGTGGGGTAAGGGGTAGCGGGAGTGCCGGCAATGAGCAGTTCTTC. Its translation: CATSGVRGSGSAGNEQFF.

The chain couples TRBV10-1 to TRBJ1-1; TRBD1 is a possible D gene (5 bases). Germline CDR1 is WNHNN and CDR2 is SYGVQD (reference sequence). With 0 bases removed from V and 0 bases from J, the gap between germline ends came to 8 bases. This CDR3 spans 15 amino acids. The DNA for the CDR3 is TGCGCCAGCAGTGAGTCTCAGGGCATGAACACTGAAGCTTTCTTT. This translates into CASSESQGMNTEAFF.

The chain combines TRBV15 with TRBJ1-1; D is possibly TRBD1 (5 bases). Trimming removed 5 bases from V and 0 bases from J, with 25 bases in between. CDR3 length: 19 amino acids. The germline gives CDR1 LNHNV, CDR2 YYDKDF (reference sequence). For the CDR3, the DNA is TGTGCCACCAGCCTCCTCCAAACCTGGACACAGGTAATGAACACTGAAGCTTTCTTT. It translates to CATSLLQTWTQVMNTEAFF.

The chain is built from TRBV7-2 and TRBJ2-1, with TRBD2 as a possible D gene (6 bases). The CDR3 extends over 9 amino acids. Trimming stripped 10 bases from V and 9 bases from J, with 7 bases between. Germline V CDR1 and CDR2: SGHTA, FQGNSA. CDR3 DNA sequence: TGTGCCACCGGGGGTGAGCAGTTCTTC. Translated: CATGGEQFF.

The chain links TRBV18 to TRBJ2-5; 16 bases agree with TRBD2. The junction had 0 bases not matched to a gene; V was cut back by 0 bases and J by 5 bases. Germline V gives CDR1 KGHSH, CDR2 LQKENI. The CDR3 sequence is 16 residues long. In nucleotides, the CDR3 is TGTGCCAGCTCACCACCGGGACTAGCGGGAGGGGAGACCCAGTACTTC. This sequence encodes CASSPPGLAGGETQYF.

The chain carries TRBV6-6 and TRBJ2-4; 9 bases are a match to TRBD1. The CDR3 covers 18 residues. The germline V gene has CDR1 MNHNY and CDR2 SVGAGI (reference sequence). The J segment lost 2 bases and the V segment lost 5 bases, leaving 13 bases of the junction unmatched. The CDR3 sequence is CASSLTPPGTGSKNIQYF. CDR3 coding DNA: TGTGCCAGCAGTCTAACCCCTCCCGGGACAGGGTCCAAAAACATTCAGTACTTC.

The chain has TRBV6-5 and TRBJ1-6, with 9 nucleotides matching TRBD1. Germline V gene lookup returns CDR1 MNHEY and CDR2 SVGAGI. This CDR3 has 14 residues. With V trimmed by 11 bases and J by 8 bases, 10 bases remained unmatched. The CDR3 nucleotides are TGTGCCGGGGGACAGGGAATCGACTATTCACCCCTCCACTTT. It encodes CAGGQGIDYSPLHF.